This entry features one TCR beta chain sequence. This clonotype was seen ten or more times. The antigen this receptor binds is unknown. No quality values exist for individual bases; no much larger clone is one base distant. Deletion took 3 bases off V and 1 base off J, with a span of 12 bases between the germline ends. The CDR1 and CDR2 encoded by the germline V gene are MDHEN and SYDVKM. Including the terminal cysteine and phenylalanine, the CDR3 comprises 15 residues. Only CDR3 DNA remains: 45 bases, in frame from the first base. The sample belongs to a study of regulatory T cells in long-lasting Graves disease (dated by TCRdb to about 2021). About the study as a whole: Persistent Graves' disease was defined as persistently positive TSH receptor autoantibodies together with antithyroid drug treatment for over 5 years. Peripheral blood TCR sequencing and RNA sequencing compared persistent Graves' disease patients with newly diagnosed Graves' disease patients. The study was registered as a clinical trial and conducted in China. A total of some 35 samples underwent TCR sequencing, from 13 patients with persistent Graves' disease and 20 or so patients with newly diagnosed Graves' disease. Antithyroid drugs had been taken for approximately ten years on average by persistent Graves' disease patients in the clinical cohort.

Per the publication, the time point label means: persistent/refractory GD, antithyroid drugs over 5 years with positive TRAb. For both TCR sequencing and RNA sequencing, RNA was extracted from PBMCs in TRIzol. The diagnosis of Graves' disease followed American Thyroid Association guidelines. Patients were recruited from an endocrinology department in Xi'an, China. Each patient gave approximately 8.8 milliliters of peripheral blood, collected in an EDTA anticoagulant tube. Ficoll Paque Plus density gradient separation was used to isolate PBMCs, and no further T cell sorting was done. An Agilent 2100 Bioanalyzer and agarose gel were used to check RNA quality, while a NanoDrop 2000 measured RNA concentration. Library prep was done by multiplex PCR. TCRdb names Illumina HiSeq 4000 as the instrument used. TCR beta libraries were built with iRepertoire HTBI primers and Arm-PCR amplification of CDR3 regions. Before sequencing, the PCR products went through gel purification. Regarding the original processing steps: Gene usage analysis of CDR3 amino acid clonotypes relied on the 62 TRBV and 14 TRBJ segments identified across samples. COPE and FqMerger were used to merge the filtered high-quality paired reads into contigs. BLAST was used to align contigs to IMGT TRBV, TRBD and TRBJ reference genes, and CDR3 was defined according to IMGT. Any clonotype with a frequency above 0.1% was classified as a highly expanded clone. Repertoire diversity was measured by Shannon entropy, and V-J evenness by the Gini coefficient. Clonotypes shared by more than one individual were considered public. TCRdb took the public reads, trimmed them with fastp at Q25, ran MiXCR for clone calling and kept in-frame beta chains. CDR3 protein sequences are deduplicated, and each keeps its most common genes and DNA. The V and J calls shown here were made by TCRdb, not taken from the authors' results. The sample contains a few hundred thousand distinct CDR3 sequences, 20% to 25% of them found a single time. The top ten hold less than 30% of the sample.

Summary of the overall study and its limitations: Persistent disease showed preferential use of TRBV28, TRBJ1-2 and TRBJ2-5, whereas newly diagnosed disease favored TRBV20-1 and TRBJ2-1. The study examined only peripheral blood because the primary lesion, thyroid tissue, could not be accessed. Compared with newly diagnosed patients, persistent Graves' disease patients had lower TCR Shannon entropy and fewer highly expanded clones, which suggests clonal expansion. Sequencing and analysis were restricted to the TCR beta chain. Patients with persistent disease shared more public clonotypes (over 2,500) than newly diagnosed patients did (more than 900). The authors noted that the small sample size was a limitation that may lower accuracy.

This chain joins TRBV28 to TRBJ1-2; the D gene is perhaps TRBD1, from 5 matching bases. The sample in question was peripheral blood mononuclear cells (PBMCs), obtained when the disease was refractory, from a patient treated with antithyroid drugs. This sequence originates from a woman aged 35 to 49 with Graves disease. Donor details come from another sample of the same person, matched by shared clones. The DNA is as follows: TGTGCCAGCAGTTTCGGGGGTCGCAGTAACTATGGCTACACCTTC. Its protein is CASSFGGRSNYGYTF.